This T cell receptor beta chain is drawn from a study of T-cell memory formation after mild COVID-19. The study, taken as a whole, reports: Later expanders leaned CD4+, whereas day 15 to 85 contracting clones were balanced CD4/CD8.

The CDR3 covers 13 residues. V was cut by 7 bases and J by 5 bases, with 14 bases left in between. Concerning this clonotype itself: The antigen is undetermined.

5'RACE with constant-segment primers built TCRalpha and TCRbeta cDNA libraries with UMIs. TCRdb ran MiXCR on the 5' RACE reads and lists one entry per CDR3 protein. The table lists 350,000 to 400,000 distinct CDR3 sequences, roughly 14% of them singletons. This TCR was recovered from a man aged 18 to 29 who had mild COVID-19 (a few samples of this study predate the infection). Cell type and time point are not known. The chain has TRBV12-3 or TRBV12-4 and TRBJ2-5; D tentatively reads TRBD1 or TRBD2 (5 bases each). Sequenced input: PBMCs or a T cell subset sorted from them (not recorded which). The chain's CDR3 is CASTRRGEETQYF. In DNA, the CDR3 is TGTGCCAGCACCCGAAGAGGGGAGGAGACCCAGTACTTC.